This T cell receptor (beta chain) originates from a study of long-term antiretroviral therapy in people with HIV. This CDR3 is 14 amino acids long. After removal of 0 bases from V and 8 bases from J, the junction contained 2 bases not matched to a gene. Germline V gives CDR1 SGHRS, CDR2 YFSETQ. The study's findings and limits: Clonal expansions arising prior to ART prevailed in the repertoire at every time point. Upon ART, diversity increased but remained lower than transplant donor controls.

This clone was seen only a few times. What it recognizes is unknown. The assay, immunoSEQ v3.0, was run at survey level. This table comes from immunoSEQ multiplex PCR, and its TCRdb copy is limited to in-frame clones, with some not included. The table records almost 30,000 clones, around 90% of them present only once. The sequencing used unsorted PBMCs, collected 3.2 years before starting antiretroviral therapy. The V call is TRBV5-1, the J call TRBJ1-4, with 9 bases aligning to TRBD1. This TCR was sampled from a man in his fifties with HIV. The CDR3 DNA reads as TGCGCCAGCAGCTTGGGGACAGGGGAAGAAAAACTGTTTTTT. Translation gives CASSLGTGEEKLFF.